The clone carrying this TCR beta chain was seen at least ten times. Its antigen is not identified. This entry belongs to a study of CD8 T cells in ankylosing spondylitis. Scientists made TCR beta libraries using quantitative 5'-RACE with molecular barcodes. TCRdb reprocessed the 5' RACE reads via MiXCR and lists one record per CDR3 protein. The data hold about 240,000 distinct CDR3 sequences, with around 7.8% observed a single time. General study results and limits: Disease-linked clones were found to be CD8+ and relatively rare in peripheral blood.

The CDR3 is 12 amino acids. Germline assignment: CDR1 DFQATT and CDR2 SNEGSKA (reference sequence). V trimming: 6 bases; J trimming: 4 bases; junction bases outside the gene matches: 6. The gene calls are TRBV20-1 and TRBJ2-7; TRBD1 agrees at 7 bases. Sequences were obtained from blood, either unsorted or a sorted T cell fraction (not recorded which). This TCR came from a male donor with ankylosing spondylitis or in good health (not recorded which). CDR3 bases: TGCAGTGCCCCACAGGGGACGTACGAGCAGTACTTC. It is translated as CSAPQGTYEQYF.